The clone carrying this TCR beta chain was observed many times. The antigen remains unidentified. Researchers prepared the TCRbeta library using unique molecular identifiers, the study reports. Using its own MiXCR run on the PCR reads, TCRdb lists one record per CDR3 protein. This table holds approximately 32,000 distinct CDR3 sequences, around 7% found once. The source of the sample is a study of T-cell reconstitution after alpha-beta-depleted transplantation in children. Points from the study as a whole: Alpha-beta T cells present about two months after transplant were reported to originate from several hundred expanded graft clones. For some patients, TCRbeta diversity was high at day 60 because of recipient T cells and thymic progenitors that survived. T-cell counts and diversity at one year following transplant were attributed mainly to newly produced T cells.

CDR1 and CDR2 (germline): MNHEY, SVGAGI. V dropped 6 bases and J dropped 3 bases, with 8 bases sitting between them. This CDR3 comprises 12 residues. This sample comprised peripheral blood, obtained 60 days after TCRalphabeta/CD19-depleted stem cell transplant. The sequence was obtained from a child under three years old who had a stem cell transplant for acute myeloid leukemia, so the T cells may come from the graft donor. This chain connects TRBV6-5 to TRBJ1-1; TRBD1 is a possible D gene (5 bases). The CDR3 sequence is CASSPGYTEAFF. In DNA form, the CDR3 reads TGTGCCAGCAGCCCAGGGTACACTGAAGCTTTCTTT.